This TCR beta chain was recovered during a study of blood T cell repertoires in COVID-19 (dated by TCRdb to the early 2020s). Looking at the study overall: Collaborator samples came from the United States, Italy and Spain and covered acute and convalescent phases of COVID-19. The prospective study material was composed of cDNA or gDNA derived from T cells, B-cell-depleted T cells, or PBMCs. The dataset comprised deeply sampled blood TCRbeta repertoires from subjects exposed to, actively infected with, or recovered from COVID-19. The repertoires were released in a freely available public database intended as a resource for research on the immune response to SARS-CoV-2. The samples were drawn from the first 160 participants of the ongoing ImmuneRACE study and from 1,254 subjects provided by 6 global collaborators. Sample metadata almost always included a de-identified subject ID, COVID-19 status, age in years and sex. HLA class I and class II types, where available, came from metadata supplied by the sample provider rather than from assay-based typing.

Summary of the overall study and its limitations: How much clinical and demographic metadata was included differed by source and by participant, and the metadata was provided uncurated.

Another Seattle source contributed samples from volunteer blood donors who had recovered from COVID-19. Whole blood was collected in K2EDTA tubes by collaborating institutions according to the institutions' own protocols. Collaborator samples were shipped for TCRbeta analysis as frozen whole blood, isolated PBMCs, or DNA extracted from either sample type. Including cysteine and phenylalanine, the CDR3 has 16 amino acids. Kept here is only the CDR3 DNA, which spans 48 bases and is read in frame from base 1. Between the V and J ends, shortened by 4 bases and 1 base respectively, the junction contains 15 bases. The germline V gene gives CDR1 as SGHDT and CDR2 as YYEEEE. In regard to this clone: The antigen it binds to is not known. Nothing much larger sits one base from this clone, and base qualities are not available.

TCRbeta CDR3 regions were amplified from genomic DNA using the immunoSEQ Assay, a bias-controlled multiplex PCR. As for how the authors treated the data: The number of nucleated cells in each sample was estimated by amplification of reference gene primers within the assay. To quantify the absolute abundance of each unique TCRbeta CDR3 rearrangement, sequence reads were collapsed and filtered. Productive Simpson clonality was computed per sample as the square root of Simpson's diversity index over productive rearrangements. Imported from immuneACCESS, the table was reduced by TCRdb to in-frame sequences with V and J called. These copies leave out some clones; in studies compared against another copy, an unresolved V gene accounts for under half, and the cause of the remainder is not known. Clone size and the V and J calls come from that table; the DNA yielded D and trimming. Within this sample are 180,000 or so clones, with roughly 84% of them counted one time only. Together, the top ten hold roughly 1.3% of the sample.

The specimen sequenced was peripheral blood. The V and J segments used are TRBV5-6 and TRBJ1-3, and TRBD1 may be the D gene, going by 6 matching bases. The sequence was collected from a man aged 55 to 70 who had recovered from COVID-19. CDR3 reads: CASSPRAGASGNTIYF. The sequence in DNA is TGTGCCAGCAGCCCTCGGGCGGGGGCGTCTGGAAACACCATATATTTT.